The sample holds a few counts of the clone carrying this T cell receptor (beta chain). Its specificity is unknown. Roughly 9.2 milliliters was the volume of peripheral blood drawn from each donor. PCR was performed a second time for about 7 to 12 cycles using a sample-barcoded 5' primer and a J-beta primer mix. TCRdb used MiXCR to reprocess the 5' RACE reads, holding one entry per CDR3 protein. The sample holds some 1 million distinct CDR3 sequences, under 55% seen once. This sample was included in a study of blood T cells in healthy people across ages. V was clipped by 0 bases and J by 3 bases, with 7 bases between them. The CDR3 runs to 13 residues. Germline V gene sequence: CDR1 SGDLS, CDR2 YYNGEE. Whole-study findings and limits: Whereas aged donors had fewer naive CD4+ cells, long-lived donors had more of them and higher diversity.

What was sequenced was blood. The gene calls are TRBV9 and TRBJ2-7; D unclear. The TCR originated in a woman aged 55-75 years in good health. CDR3 region: CASSVANHYEQYF. The CDR3 DNA sequence: TGTGCCAGCAGCGTAGCCAACCACTACGAGCAGTACTTC.